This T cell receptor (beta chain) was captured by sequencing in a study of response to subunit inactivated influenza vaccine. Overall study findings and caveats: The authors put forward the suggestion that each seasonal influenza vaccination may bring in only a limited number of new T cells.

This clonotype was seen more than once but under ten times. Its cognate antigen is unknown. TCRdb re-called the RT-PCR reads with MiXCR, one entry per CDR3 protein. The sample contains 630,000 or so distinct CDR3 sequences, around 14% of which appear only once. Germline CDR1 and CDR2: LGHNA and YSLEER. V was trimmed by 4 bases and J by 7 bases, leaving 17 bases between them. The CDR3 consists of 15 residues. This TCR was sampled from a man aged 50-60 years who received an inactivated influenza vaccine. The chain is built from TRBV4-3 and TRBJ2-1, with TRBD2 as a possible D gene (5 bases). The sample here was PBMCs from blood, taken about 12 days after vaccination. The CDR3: CASSPGPRERNEQFF. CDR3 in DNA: TGCGCCAGCAGCCCGGGCCCAAGGGAGAGGAATGAGCAGTTCTTC.